This section outlines one TCR beta chain sequence together with its context. The sample originates from a study of shared T cell receptors in the human thymus. This CDR3 has 15 amino acids. With 3 bases clipped from V and 3 bases from J, the junction kept 6 bases outside the gene matches. CDR1 and CDR2 from the germline V gene are MNHEY and SMNVEV (reference sequence). Clones were read by immunoSEQ multiplex PCR, and TCRdb kept only the in-frame ones, dropping some. The sample consists of roughly 710,000 clones, over 75% of them appearing once. The same sample was also studied in work on human thymus T cells. This second report adds: Related work showed strongly overlapping thymic repertoires across unrelated individuals.

The sequencing input was thymocytes. The receptor comes from a girl under three years old with a congenital heart defect. The rearrangement uses TRBV27 and TRBJ1-2, with 8 bases lining up with TRBD1. This CDR3 is CASSLWPGQDYGYTF. DNA of the CDR3: TGTGCCAGCAGTTTGTGGCCGGGACAGGACTATGGCTACACCTTC.